Following are 27 T cell receptor beta chains from one sample sequenced in a study of cytomegalovirus exposure and HLA in healthy donors (dated by TCRdb to the late 2010s). To prepare the library, the immunoSEQ multiplex PCR assay was applied. A mixture of 60 forward primers for TCR Vbeta segments and 13 reverse primers for TCR Jbeta segments was used in the multiplex PCR. What TCRdb holds here is the immuneACCESS table cut down to in-frame rearrangements. Part of the clones is not present; checked against another copy, under half of the missing clones reflect an unresolved V gene, and the others are unexplained. The sample has some 98,000 clones on record, around 75% of them singletons. 9.5% to 13% of the sample goes to the ten largest clones. The sequenced material came from PBMCs. Receptors originate from a man younger than 30 in good health and CMV-seropositive.

CDR3 DNA sequence: TGTGCCAGCAGTTTCGGGACAGGGGGCGATCAGCCCCAGCATTTT. Protein: CASSFGTGGDQPQHF. This chain connects TRBV27 to TRBJ1-5; 12 bases align to TRBD1. The CDR3 runs to 15 residues. Germline CDR1 and CDR2: MNHEY and SMNVEV (reference sequence). V was clipped by 3 bases and J by 5 bases; unmatched bases: 2.

This chain links TRBV10-1 with TRBJ2-1; D unclear. Germline assignment: CDR1 WNHNN and CDR2 SYGVQD (reference sequence). The CDR3 loop spans 12 amino acids. V lost 4 bases, J lost 6 bases, and 7 bases lay in between. The CDR3 loop reads CASSVSPNEQFF. The CDR3 bases are TGCGCCAGCAGTGTTAGCCCCAATGAGCAGTTCTTC.

A remark on this clone: Sequence at one end of the junction differs from germline and may be a read error. This specimen includes other DNA sequences encoding the same CDR3. This chain connects TRBV6-5 to TRBJ1-6; D not certain. CDR1 is MNHEY and CDR2 is SVGAGI in the germline V gene. This CDR3 is 14 amino acids long. The CDR3 bases are TGTGCCAGCAGTACGGTACAGCATAATTCACCTCTCCACTTT. It is translated as CASSTVQHNSPLHF.

V usage is TRBV29-1 and J usage is TRBJ2-6, with D unclear. The V end lost 5 bases, the J end lost 4 bases, and 6 bases lay between the germline ends. In germline, CDR1 is SQVTM, CDR2 ANQGSEA. The CDR3 covers 12 residues. CDR3 amino acids: CSVSLGANVLTF. The CDR3, as DNA: TGCAGCGTTTCACTCGGGGCCAACGTCCTGACTTTC.

The chain employs TRBV10-3 and TRBJ2-3; 8 bases fit TRBD1. CDR1 and CDR2 (germline): ENHRY, SYGVKD. V gave up 6 bases and J gave up 5 bases; unmatched junction bases: 7. The CDR3 contains 14 residues. The CDR3 bases are TGTGCCATCAGGACAGGGGAGAACGTAGATACGCAGTATTTT. Translated, it gives CAIRTGENVDTQYF.

The chain couples TRBV29-1 to TRBJ1-4; no definite D call. Germline lookup yields CDR1 SQVTM and CDR2 ANQGSEA. V lost 3 bases and J 5 bases, leaving 10 bases between the germline ends. The CDR3 runs 13 residues. The DNA for the CDR3 is TGCAGCGTTGACCCGGGAGCGAATGAAAAACTGTTTTTT. It encodes CSVDPGANEKLFF. Drawing the rest from reference TRBV29-1 and TRBJ1-4, the complete variable domain is SAVISQKPSRDICQRGTSLTIQCQVDSQVTMMFWYRQQPGQSLTLIATANQGSEATYESGFVIDKFPISRPNLTFSTLTVSNMSPEDSSIYLCSVDPGANEKLFFGSGTQLSVL.

The CDR3 DNA reads as TGTGCCAGCAGCCCTCGGACAGCCGGCCCCTCAGGACTGGGACAGCCCCAGCATTTT. Protein: CASSPRTAGPSGLGQPQHF. The chain is built from TRBV28 and TRBJ1-5, with D tentatively TRBD1 (6 bases). Germline values: CDR1 MDHEN, CDR2 SYDVKM. Trimming shortened V by 6 bases and J by 7 bases, and 31 bases separated the two germline ends. The CDR3 runs to 19 residues.

This clone was seen only a few times. The chain links TRBV6-4 to TRBJ2-3; D gene uncertain. The CDR3 has 14 amino acids. Germline V CDR1 and CDR2: MRHNA, SNTAGT. Trimming took 4 bases from V and 2 from J, leaving 10 bases between them. DNA for the CDR3: TGTGCCAGCAGTGCCGGTCAACCCACAGATACGCAGTATTTT. It yields the protein CASSAGQPTDTQYF.

This clone was seen a handful of times. The gene calls are TRBV4-1 and TRBJ1-5; possibly TRBD1 for D (5 bases). This CDR3 region has 16 residues. Germline assignment: CDR1 MGHRA and CDR2 YSYEKL. The ends were cut back, 0 bases at V and 3 bases at J, with 12 bases in the middle. The CDR3 region is CASSQDPLGANQPQHF. The CDR3 DNA is TGCGCCAGCAGCCAAGATCCGCTAGGGGCCAATCAGCCCCAGCATTTT.

The chain is built from TRBV27 and TRBJ1-3; tentatively, D is TRBD1 (5 bases). The CDR3 has 15 residues. The germline V and J ends were trimmed by 6 bases and 0 bases, with 12 bases remaining between them. Per the germline V gene, CDR1 is MNHEY and CDR2 is SMNVEV (reference sequence). CDR3 DNA: TGTGCCAGCAGGCAGACAGTCGGCTCTGGAAACACCATATATTTT. Its protein is CASRQTVGSGNTIYF.

The rearrangement links TRBV28 to TRBJ1-6, with 7 bases lining up with TRBD1. In germline, CDR1 is MDHEN, CDR2 SYDVKM. J was trimmed by 0 bases and V by 7 bases; bases with no gene match: 9. CDR3 length: 17 amino acids. The CDR3 nucleotides are TGTGCCAGCACCGCTCTGACAGGGAGCTCCTATAATTCACCCCTCCACTTT. Protein: CASTALTGSSYNSPLHF.

The rearrangement links TRBV28 to TRBJ2-1; the match to TRBD2 covers 7 bases. CDR3 length: 15 residues. CDR1 is MDHEN, CDR2 SYDVKM, per germline. V lost 2 bases to trimming and J lost 3 bases; unmatched junction nucleotides: 4. In DNA form, the CDR3 reads TGTGCCAGCAGTTTAACGGGGGGTAACTACAATGAGCAGTTCTTC. It codes for CASSLTGGNYNEQFF.

The chain links TRBV27 to TRBJ1-4; TRBD1 aligns across 8 bases. This CDR3 contains 15 residues. CDR1 is MNHEY, CDR2 SMNVEV, per germline (reference sequence). Germline trimming cut 2 bases from V and 4 bases from J; bases unmatched to any gene: 3. The CDR3: CASSLAGQGNEKLFF. The CDR3 bases are TGTGCCAGCAGTTTAGCAGGACAGGGTAATGAAAAACTGTTTTTT.

CDR3 DNA: TGTGCCAGCAGTTACTCTACAAGGACTTTTGAGGGCTACACCTTC. It yields the protein CASSYSTRTFEGYTF. V and J are TRBV6-5 and TRBJ1-2; no firm D call. The CDR3 covers 15 residues. The V gene lost 0 bases and the J gene lost 8 bases, with 16 bases spanning the gap. Germline CDR1 MNHEY, CDR2 SVGAGI.

The J gene is TRBJ2-1, the V gene TRBV5-4, with TRBD1 matching over 9 bases. Germline V gene data show CDR1 as SGHNT and CDR2 as YYREEE (reference sequence). CDR3 length equals 14 residues. V lost 0 bases and J lost 7; bases outside the gene matches: 2. The chain's CDR3 is CASSLEQGANEQFF. CDR3 DNA: TGTGCCAGCAGCTTGGAACAGGGGGCTAATGAGCAGTTCTTC.

The rearrangement uses TRBV4-1 and TRBJ2-2; 12 bases line up with TRBD1. This CDR3 comprises 17 residues. Trimming at V came to 4 bases and at J to 7 bases, leaving 10 bases not matched to a gene. Germline V CDR1 and CDR2: MGHRA, YSYEKL. CDR3: CASSRESGQGAGGELFF. The CDR3 nucleotides are TGCGCCAGCAGCCGAGAATCGGGACAGGGGGCCGGCGGGGAGCTGTTTTTT.

The chain carries TRBV5-1 and TRBJ2-3; 13 bases are a match to TRBD2. Germline CDR1 is SGHRS and CDR2 is YFSETQ. This CDR3 has 20 residues. J lost 2 bases, V lost 0 bases, and 12 bases had no gene match. CDR3 sequence (DNA): TGCGCCAGCAGCTTGGGGACTAGCGGGGGACCCCCGATACACACAGATACGCAGTATTTT. Translated, it gives CASSLGTSGGPPIHTDTQYF.

This clone is a singleton in its sample. V gene TRBV11-3 combines with J gene TRBJ1-5; D is perhaps TRBD1 (5 bases). Deletions cut 4 bases from V and 3 bases from J, with 19 bases between. Per germline, CDR1 SGHNT and CDR2 YENEEA. CDR3 length equals 17 residues. The chain's CDR3 is CASSSNPGLRDNQPQHF. The CDR3 DNA reads TGTGCCAGCAGCTCTAACCCGGGACTGCGGGACAATCAGCCCCAGCATTTT.

The rearrangement joins TRBV15 to TRBJ1-6, with 10 bases matching TRBD1. CDR3 length: 15 residues. The germline gives CDR1 LNHNV, CDR2 YYDKDF (reference sequence). J gave up 8 bases and V 3 bases, and 4 bases lay outside the gene matches. CDR3 DNA sequence: TGTGCCACCAGCAGCCGGGACAGGGGTCATTCACCCCTCCACTTT. Protein: CATSSRDRGHSPLHF. The complete variable domain, with remaining parts taken from reference TRBV15 and TRBJ1-6, reads DAMVIQNPRYQVTQFGKPVTLSCSQTLNHNVMYWYQQKSSQAPKLLFHYYDKDFNNEADTPDNFQSRRPNTSFCFLDIRSPGLGDTAMYLCATSSRDRGHSPLHFGNGTRLTVT.

The chain joins TRBV2 to TRBJ1-6, with TRBD1 identical over 7 bases. In germline, CDR1 is SNHLY, CDR2 FYNNEI. V gave up 7 bases and J gave up 5 bases; unmatched junction bases: 8. The CDR3 length is 15 residues. Written as DNA, the CDR3 is TGTGCCAGCACCCAAGGGGACAGCAATAATTCACCCCTCCACTTT. It is translated as CASTQGDSNNSPLHF.

This clone has only a few counts. The chain links TRBV7-9 to TRBJ1-5; 7 positions agree with TRBD1. V was clipped by 4 bases and J by 7 bases; unmatched bases: 7. CDR1 and CDR2 (germline): SEHNR, FQNEAQ (reference sequence). CDR3 size: 14 residues. CDR3 bases: TGTGCCAGCAGCTCCCAGGGGGGCGTGCAGCCCCAGCATTTT. Amino acids: CASSSQGGVQPQHF.

The chain employs TRBV6-5 and TRBJ2-5; D is unclear. Germline CDR1 is MNHEY and CDR2 is SVGAGI. V was shortened by 4 bases and J by 4 bases, with 10 bases between the two germline ends. The CDR3 is 13 residues long. CDR3 sequence reads: CASSLEFRETQYF. CDR3 nucleotide sequence: TGTGCCAGCAGTTTGGAGTTCCGAGAGACCCAGTACTTC.

This rearrangement joins TRBV5-1 to TRBJ1-6; D unclear. The CDR3 has 13 residues. V gave up 7 bases and J gave up 5 bases, with 10 bases separating them. The germline V gene encodes CDR1 SGHRS and CDR2 YFSETQ. The CDR3 bases are TGCGCCAGCTCTGCGCCAAATAATTCACCCCTCCACTTT. As protein: CASSAPNNSPLHF.

V gene TRBV27 combines with J gene TRBJ1-1, with 8 positions matching TRBD1. This CDR3 contains 13 residues. Germline-derived CDR1 and CDR2 are MNHEY and SMNVEV (reference sequence). Unmatched junction bases numbered 3, after V lost 5 bases and J lost 4 bases. CDR3 DNA: TGTGCCAGCAGTATCAGGGGGCCCACTGAAGCTTTCTTT. It specifies CASSIRGPTEAFF.

The chain has TRBV14 and TRBJ2-3; 9 bases align to TRBD2. From germline, CDR1 is SGHDN and CDR2 FVKESK. The V gene end was trimmed by 3 bases and the J gene end by 5 bases; junction bases not matched to a gene: 3. This CDR3 is built from 14 residues. CDR3 bases: TGTGCCAGCAGCCAGATAGCGGGGGAAGATACGCAGTATTTT. Amino acid sequence: CASSQIAGEDTQYF.

The chain joins TRBV30 to TRBJ1-5; 7 bases are shared with TRBD1. The germline V gene encodes CDR1 GTSNPN and CDR2 SVGIG (reference sequence). The ends lost 3 bases at V and 7 bases at J; junction bases unmatched: 9. This CDR3 spans 14 amino acids. CDR3 in amino acids: CAWRATGRWQPQHF. As DNA, the CDR3 is TGTGCCTGGAGGGCGACAGGGCGGTGGCAGCCCCAGCATTTT.

CDR3 DNA sequence: TGTGCCTGGAGTGGCCCTACAGGGGGCAGGAACAATGAGCAGTTCTTC. It encodes CAWSGPTGGRNNEQFF. The V call is TRBV30, the J call TRBJ2-1, with 9 bases fitting TRBD1. V dropped 1 base and J dropped 5; count of bases not matched to a gene: 9. The CDR3 totals 16 residues. CDR1 is GTSNPN, CDR2 SVGIG, per germline (reference sequence). The full variable domain, its missing parts supplied by reference TRBV30 and TRBJ2-1, is SQTIHQWPATLVQPVGSPLSLECTVEGTSNPNLYWYRQAAGRGLQLLFYSVGIGQISSEVPQNLSASRPQDRQFILSSKKLLLSDSGFYLCAWSGPTGGRNNEQFFGPGTRLTVL.